This T cell receptor beta chain comes out of a study of patients and donors after allogeneic stem cell transplantation. TCRdb used MiXCR to reprocess the RT-PCR reads, holding one entry per CDR3 protein. The sample holds 800,000 to 1,000,000 distinct CDR3 sequences; roughly 18% are singletons and the top ten take 5% to 6.5%. This clonotype occurred many times. The V end lost 1 base, the J end lost 1 base, and 8 bases lay between the germline ends. The CDR3 is made up of 15 amino acids. The sequenced material came from blood, either unsorted or a sorted T cell fraction (not recorded which). The sequence was obtained from a human donor who was either an allogeneic HSCT recipient or a stem cell or donor lymphocyte infusion donor (not recorded which). It is not recorded whose cells these are; they may come from a transplant donor. The chain employs TRBV12-3 or TRBV12-4 and TRBJ1-5; D unclear. The CDR3 is CASSLGVGSNQPQHF. CDR3 nucleotide sequence: TGTGCCAGCAGTTTAGGGGTGGGAAGCAATCAGCCCCAGCATTTT.